Listed here are 28 T cell receptor beta chains from one sample, sequenced in a study of identical twins. From the 5' RACE reads, TCRdb called clonotypes with MiXCR, one entry per CDR3 protein. Among some 900,000 distinct CDR3 sequences listed, 10% to 15% were seen once. These data were likewise used in another study, on yellow fever vaccine responses in identical twins.

Sequencing used PBMCs. These receptor sequences come from a woman younger than 35 in good health.

This clonotype came up many times. The chain joins TRBV6-6 to TRBJ2-3, with 7 bases lining up with TRBD1. The CDR3 spans 12 residues. Germline lookup yields CDR1 MNHNY and CDR2 SVGAGI (reference sequence). The V segment lost 5 bases and the J segment 6 bases; nucleotides outside the gene matches: 2. The CDR3 nucleotides read TGTGCCAGCAGTAACAGGGGTGATACGCAGTATTTT. This sequence encodes CASSNRGDTQYF.

This clonotype was counted a few times. The chain couples TRBV3-1 to TRBJ1-6, with a tentative D call TRBD1 (6 bases). Germline loops: CDR1 LGHDT, CDR2 YNNKEL (reference sequence). CDR3 length: 17 amino acids. Deletions cut 0 bases from V and 7 bases from J, with 16 bases between. CDR3 sequence (DNA): TGTGCCAGCAGCCAAGATCGGACGACAGGTTGGAATTCACCCCTCCACTTT. Translating gives CASSQDRTTGWNSPLHF. The full variable domain, in which reference TRBV3-1 and TRBJ1-6 provide the parts outside the CDR3, is DTAVSQTPKYLVTQMGNDKSIKCEQNLGHDTMYWYKQDSKKFLKIMFSYNNKELIINETVPNRFSPKSPDKAHLNLHINSLELGDSAVYFCASSQDRTTGWNSPLHFGNGTRLTVT.

This clonotype has more than one count but fewer than ten. The chain carries TRBV12-3 or TRBV12-4 and TRBJ2-2; possibly TRBD1 for D (6 bases). The V end lost 5 bases, the J end lost 1 base, and 17 bases lay between the germline ends. The CDR3 extends over 17 amino acids. The CDR3 DNA reads TGTGCCAGCAGTCCCTTCCCCCAGGGGCAGAACACCGGGGAGCTGTTTTTT. Protein product: CASSPFPQGQNTGELFF.

The chain has TRBV19 and TRBJ2-5; D is ambiguous. The CDR3 totals 14 residues. Germline V gene sequence: CDR1 LNHDA, CDR2 SQIVND (reference sequence). The ends were cut back, 3 bases at V and 0 bases at J, with 8 bases in the middle. CDR3 amino acids: CASSISRYQETQYF. In DNA form, the CDR3 reads TGTGCCAGTAGTATCTCGAGGTACCAAGAGACCCAGTACTTC.

This clonotype was picked up a small number of times. V usage is TRBV15 and J usage is TRBJ1-4; D unclear. Germline V gives CDR1 LNHNV, CDR2 YYDKDF (reference sequence). CDR3 length equals 14 residues. V lost 3 bases, J lost 5 bases, and 10 bases lay in between. CDR3 loop: CATSRGLGNEKLFF. In DNA form, the CDR3 reads TGTGCCACCAGCAGGGGTCTCGGAAATGAAAAACTGTTTTTT.

This clonotype was detected a few times. The J gene is TRBJ2-6, the V gene TRBV10-3; perhaps TRBD1 as D (6 bases). From germline, CDR1 is ENHRY and CDR2 SYGVKD. V gave up 8 bases and J gave up 2 bases, with 7 bases separating them. The CDR3 loop spans 13 amino acids. CDR3 sequence (DNA): TGTGCCATCGAGGGGGCTGGGGCCAACGTCCTGACTTTC. Protein sequence: CAIEGAGANVLTF.

The table lists this clonotype with many counts. The J gene is TRBJ1-1, the V gene TRBV10-2; D not certain. Germline CDR1 is WSHSY and CDR2 is SAAADI. Trimming shortened V by 8 bases and J by 10 bases, and 14 bases separated the two germline ends. The CDR3 is made up of 11 amino acids. The CDR3 loop is CASLDLLTAFF. The CDR3 coding sequence is TGCGCCAGCCTGGACCTCCTTACAGCTTTCTTT.

This clonotype was recorded a few times. The gene calls are TRBV28 and TRBJ2-1; 8 positions agree with TRBD2. The germline V gene has CDR1 MDHEN and CDR2 SYDVKM. The ends lost 5 bases at V and 3 bases at J; junction bases unmatched: 12. The CDR3 loop spans 17 amino acids. CDR3 protein: CASSPPWVAGFYNEQFF. CDR3 DNA: TGTGCCAGCAGTCCCCCCTGGGTAGCGGGATTCTACAATGAGCAGTTCTTC.

This clonotype was counted at least ten times. The rearrangement joins TRBV7-2 to TRBJ1-5, with 8 positions matching TRBD1. CDR3 size: 15 residues. Trimming removed 5 bases from V and 0 bases from J; junction bases left unmatched: 3. Germline CDR1 and CDR2: SGHTA and FQGNSA. The CDR3 protein is CASSHGQGSNQPQHF. In DNA form, the CDR3 reads TGTGCCAGCAGCCACGGACAGGGTAGCAATCAGCCCCAGCATTTT.

V gene TRBV6-1 combines with J gene TRBJ2-1; TRBD1 matches 7 bases. CDR3 size: 16 residues. The trim removed 7 bases at V and 1 base at J, leaving 10 bases unmatched. CDR1 is MNHNS and CDR2 is SASEGT in the germline V gene. Written as DNA, the CDR3 is TGTGCCAGCAAGGACAGGTCCTGGGCTTCCTACAATGAGCAGTTCTTC. It codes for CASKDRSWASYNEQFF.

The rearrangement links TRBV7-3 to TRBJ2-1, with D perhaps assigned TRBD1 or TRBD2 (5 bases each). This CDR3 region has 18 residues. Germline V gene data show CDR1 as SGHTA and CDR2 as FQGTGA. The V end lost 6 bases, the J end lost 7 bases, and 28 bases lay between the germline ends. The CDR3 is CASRTGTSVLDSANEQFF. For the CDR3, the DNA is TGTGCCAGCAGGACCGGGACCAGTGTCCTAGATTCGGCTAATGAGCAGTTCTTC.

This clonotype was picked up a small number of times. J is TRBJ2-6 and V is TRBV7-6, with D tentatively TRBD2 (6 bases). The CDR3 runs to 16 residues. The germline V and J ends were trimmed by 6 bases and 0 bases, with 12 bases remaining between them. The germline CDR1 and CDR2 sequences are SGHVS and FNYEAQ. DNA of the CDR3: TGTGCCAGCAGTGGGGGGTTTAGCTCTGGGGCCAACGTCCTGACTTTC. Its protein is CASSGGFSSGANVLTF.

This clonotype was observed many times. The chain is built from TRBV24-1 and TRBJ2-5; 7 bases map to TRBD2. There are 14 residues in the CDR3. Germline V gives CDR1 KGHDR, CDR2 SFDVKD. The trim removed 3 bases at V and 2 bases at J, leaving 2 bases unmatched. The CDR3 DNA reads TGTGCCACCAGTGATGATAGCGGGCAAGAGACCCAGTACTTC. Its protein is CATSDDSGQETQYF.

This clonotype was recorded a few times. V gene TRBV20-1 combines with J gene TRBJ2-5; D is possibly TRBD1 or TRBD2 (5 bases each). The CDR3 spans 13 residues. With 5 bases removed from V and 5 bases from J, the gap between germline ends came to 15 bases. Germline V lookup: CDR1 DFQATT, CDR2 SNEGSKA (reference sequence). This CDR3 is CSAEGRFGETQYF. CDR3 nucleotides: TGCAGTGCTGAGGGGCGGTTTGGTGAGACCCAGTACTTC.

The table lists this clonotype with many counts. The chain recombines TRBV4-2 with TRBJ2-1; 14 bases fit TRBD2. The CDR3 loop spans 16 amino acids. Per the germline V gene, CDR1 is LGHNA and CDR2 is YNFKEQ. Trimming removed 4 bases from V and 6 bases from J; junction bases left unmatched: 5. CDR3 region: CASSLGTSGSFNEQFF. As DNA, the CDR3 is TGTGCCAGCAGCCTAGGGACTAGCGGGAGCTTCAATGAGCAGTTCTTC.

The V gene is TRBV2, the J gene TRBJ1-2; possibly TRBD1 for D (5 bases). The germline CDR1 and CDR2 sequences are SNHLY and FYNNEI. The CDR3 is 16 residues long. V was shortened by 7 bases and J by 3 bases, with 21 bases between the two germline ends. In DNA form, the CDR3 reads TGTGCCAGCACTAAAGAGGGGTCCCTAACGCACTATGGCTACACCTTC. It translates to CASTKEGSLTHYGYTF.

Remarks on this clonotype: At one end, the junction sequence differs from germline, possibly due to a read error. V is TRBV3-1 and J is TRBJ2-5, with D perhaps matching TRBD1 or TRBD2 (5 bases each). CDR3 length: 16 residues. CDR1 is LGHDT and CDR2 is YNNKEL in the germline V gene (reference sequence). CDR3 loop: CACSHSFVRDVETQYF. DNA for the CDR3: TGTGCCTGCAGCCATTCCTTCGTCCGGGACGTAGAGACCCAGTACTTC.

Many counts were recorded for this clonotype. V and J are TRBV28 and TRBJ1-2; D unresolved. The CDR3 is 13 residues long. V was trimmed by 6 bases and J by 4 bases, leaving 12 bases between them. Germline-derived CDR1 and CDR2 are MDHEN and SYDVKM. In nucleotides, the CDR3 is TGTGCCAGCAGGGTGCAAGGAGGCTATGGCTACACCTTC. As protein: CASRVQGGYGYTF.

This chain uses TRBV14 with TRBJ2-1; the match to TRBD2 covers 9 bases. The germline V gene has CDR1 SGHDN and CDR2 FVKESK. After removal of 3 bases from V and 10 bases from J, the junction contained 19 bases not matched to a gene. The CDR3 runs 18 residues. CDR3 coding DNA: TGTGCCAGCAGCCAGCCCATGGGCCTTAGCGGGAGTCACCGGGAGCAGTTCTTC. It encodes CASSQPMGLSGSHREQFF.

This clonotype has more than one count but fewer than ten. The V and J genes are TRBV7-6 and TRBJ2-7; D might be TRBD1 (6 bases). Looked up from germline, CDR1 is SGHVS and CDR2 is FNYEAQ. The CDR3 is 15 amino acids. The V end was cut by 1 base, the J end by 2 bases, with 12 bases between. Here the CDR3 DNA reads TGTGCCAGCAGCTTAGAGGGGACAAGGCCCTACGAGCAGTACTTC. Its protein product is CASSLEGTRPYEQYF. Full variable domain (missing parts from reference TRBV7-6 and TRBJ2-7): GAGVSQSPRYKVTKRGQDVALRCDPISGHVSLYWYRQALGQGPEFLTYFNYEAQQDKSGLPNDRFSAERPEGSISTLTIQRTEQRDSAMYRCASSLEGTRPYEQYFGPGTRLTVT.

This clonotype was observed a few times. The V and J genes are TRBV7-2 and TRBJ2-3; no clear D gene. Germline V gives CDR1 SGHTA, CDR2 FQGNSA. Trimming shortened V by 2 bases and J by 4 bases, and 13 bases separated the two germline ends. This CDR3 has 15 amino acids. The CDR3: CASSLRKAGSDTQYF. CDR3 bases: TGTGCCAGCAGCTTACGGAAGGCCGGATCAGATACGCAGTATTTT.

V gene TRBV12-3 or TRBV12-4 combines with J gene TRBJ2-1; 12 positions agree with TRBD2. CDR3 length: 16 residues. Germline trimming cut 6 bases from V and 5 bases from J; bases unmatched to any gene: 8. The CDR3 loop is CASRHRTSGMDNEQFF. The CDR3, as DNA: TGTGCCAGCAGGCATAGGACTAGCGGGATGGACAATGAGCAGTTCTTC.

This clonotype occurred a few times. The chain couples TRBV7-9 to TRBJ2-2; a weak D match, TRBD1 (6 bases). The CDR3 is 16 residues long. V lost 2 bases and J lost 1, with 11 bases in between. Germline V gene lookup returns CDR1 SEHNR and CDR2 FQNEAQ (reference sequence). The CDR3 bases are TGTGCCAGCAGCTTACCCAGGACAGAGAACACCGGGGAGCTGTTTTTT. Protein: CASSLPRTENTGELFF.

V is TRBV20-1 and J is TRBJ2-3; 11 bases align to TRBD1. V shed 3 bases, J shed 0 bases, and the junction held 2 bases outside the gene matches. The CDR3 runs 15 residues. Germline CDR1 reads DFQATT; CDR2 reads SNEGSKA (reference sequence). CDR3 nucleotides: TGCAGTGCTAGTGGGGACAGGGGGAGCACAGATACGCAGTATTTT. This encodes CSASGDRGSTDTQYF.

This clonotype was seen just once. The chain joins TRBV11-2 to TRBJ1-1; unclear D gene. The CDR3 is made up of 15 amino acids. Germline loops: CDR1 SGHAT, CDR2 FQNNGV. Deletions cut 2 bases from V and 1 base from J, with 11 bases between. In DNA form, the CDR3 reads TGTGCCAGCAGCTTAACACCCGACCAGAACACTGAAGCTTTCTTT. The encoded protein is CASSLTPDQNTEAFF.

This clonotype was seen a few times. The gene calls are TRBV11-3 and TRBJ1-6; TRBD1 aligns across 7 bases. The CDR3 covers 19 residues. Per germline, CDR1 SGHNT and CDR2 YENEEA. J gave up 6 bases and V 4 bases, and 18 bases lay outside the gene matches. CDR3 bases: TGTGCCAGCAGCTCCTCAGTAGTCTCCGGACAGGCCTTTAATTCACCCCTCCACTTT. Translating it yields CASSSSVVSGQAFNSPLHF.

The chain uses TRBV29-1 and TRBJ2-6; D gene uncertain. Germline CDR1 reads SQVTM; CDR2 reads ANQGSEA. The CDR3 runs to 12 residues. The germline V and J ends were trimmed by 4 bases and 2 bases, with 3 bases remaining between them. The CDR3 reads CSVVAGANVLTF. CDR3 nucleotides: TGCAGCGTTGTAGCTGGGGCCAACGTCCTGACTTTC.

This clonotype was recorded at least ten times. V gene TRBV29-1 combines with J gene TRBJ1-1; 7 bases agree with TRBD1. The V and J ends lost 5 bases and 7 bases, in that order; junction bases with no gene match: 4. The CDR3 consists of 11 residues. Germline-derived CDR1 and CDR2 are SQVTM and ANQGSEA. This CDR3 is CSVPGGDEAFF. CDR3 sequence (DNA): TGCAGCGTTCCAGGGGGAGATGAAGCTTTCTTT.